This entry lists 26 T cell receptor beta chains sequenced from one sample in a study of T cell repertoires in cytomegalovirus infection. These receptors are not linked to any known antigen. A single record per CDR3 protein comes from TCRdb applying MiXCR to the reads. The top ten clones hold around 13% of a sample with about 770,000 distinct CDR3 sequences, 25% to 35% of them seen once. The sequences come from cultured CD8+ T cells from PBMCs, collected from culture after CMV antigen stimulation. The receptors stem from a human donor in good health (CMV status not recorded). Some clones in this sample may be carry-over from other donors' samples.

The chain recombines TRBV10-2 with TRBJ2-1; the D is unclear. Between the trimmed V and J ends, which lost 8 bases and 8 bases, there was a span of 19 bases. This CDR3 spans 14 amino acids. Per the germline V gene, CDR1 is WSHSY and CDR2 is SAAADI. The CDR3 sequence is CASCLLPSTDEQFF. CDR3 nucleotide sequence: TGCGCCAGCTGCTTACTACCCTCCACGGATGAGCAGTTCTTC.

This clonotype was seen only once. The chain joins TRBV5-1 to TRBJ1-1; TRBD1 might be the D (6 bases). Between the trimmed V and J ends, which lost 7 bases and 0 bases, there was a span of 22 bases. Germline CDR1 and CDR2: SGHRS and YFSETQ. The CDR3 covers 17 residues. CDR3 residues: CASAVKPRDNMNTEAFF. CDR3 DNA: TGCGCCAGCGCCGTGAAACCGCGGGACAACATGAACACTGAAGCTTTCTTT.

The V gene is TRBV20-1, the J gene TRBJ1-2; tentative D call: TRBD1 (6 bases). There are 14 residues in the CDR3. V shed 0 bases and J shed 6 bases, with 14 bases lying between them. Germline lookup yields CDR1 DFQATT and CDR2 SNEGSKA (reference sequence). The CDR3 here is CSARDRGQSHGYTF. The DNA for the CDR3 is TGCAGTGCTAGAGATCGGGGGCAGAGCCATGGCTACACCTTC.

V usage is TRBV27 and J usage is TRBJ1-2; D remains unclear. Between the trimmed V and J ends, which lost 4 bases and 2 bases, there was a span of 17 bases. CDR1 and CDR2 from the germline V gene are MNHEY and SMNVEV (reference sequence). This CDR3 comprises 16 residues. The CDR3, as DNA: TGTGCCAGCAGTTCCCTCATCGACGGGCCGAACTATGGCTACACCTTC. Amino acid sequence: CASSSLIDGPNYGYTF.

This chain joins TRBV7-9 and TRBJ1-2; 10 positions agree with TRBD1. The germline V gene encodes CDR1 SEHNR and CDR2 FQNEAQ (reference sequence). The ends lost 5 bases at V and 7 bases at J; junction bases unmatched: 10. This CDR3 comprises 15 residues. CDR3 coding DNA: TGTGCCAGCAGCGTCCCGGGACAGGGGAAGGGTGGCTACACCTTC. Protein product: CASSVPGQGKGGYTF.

The chain recombines TRBV4-3 with TRBJ1-2, with 11 bases identical to TRBD1. V shed 4 bases and J 8 bases; nucleotides not matched to a gene: 9. Per the germline V gene, CDR1 is LGHNA and CDR2 is YSLEER. The CDR3 contains 15 residues. The CDR3 region has the DNA TGCGCCAGCAGCCCCTCGGACAGGGGGCGCAGAGGCTACACCTTC. This gives the protein CASSPSDRGRRGYTF.

This clonotype was seen more than once but under ten times. The genes are TRBV2 and TRBJ2-7, with D unclear. This CDR3 has 12 residues. The germline V gene has CDR1 SNHLY and CDR2 FYNNEI. The CDR3 sequence is CVQLDNPYEQYV. The CDR3 coding sequence is TGTGTCCAGCTCGACAACCCCTACGAGCAGTACGTC.

V gene TRBV20-1 combines with J gene TRBJ2-2; 9 bases map to TRBD1. This CDR3 is 13 amino acids long. Germline trimming cut 5 bases from V and 7 bases from J; bases unmatched to any gene: 5. Germline CDR1 and CDR2: DFQATT and SNEGSKA (reference sequence). The CDR3 region has the DNA TGCAGTGCTGGGACAGGGAGGAACGGGGAGCTGTTTTTT. It encodes CSAGTGRNGELFF.

The genes are TRBV27 and TRBJ2-7; tentatively, D is TRBD1 (6 bases). Germline assignment: CDR1 MNHEY and CDR2 SMNVEV (reference sequence). The CDR3 is 15 amino acids. The V end was cut by 1 base, the J end by 2 bases, with 12 bases between. The CDR3 is CASSLCYTGPYEQYF. The CDR3 DNA is TGTGCCAGCAGTTTATGTTACACAGGGCCCTACGAGCAGTACTTC.

This clonotype has only a few counts. The CDR3 DNA follows: TGTGCCAGCATCAGAACGGGGGGTCCTAGCGGCGCGAACACCGGGGAGCTGTTTTTT. Encoded protein: CASIRTGGPSGANTGELFF. This sequence joins TRBV5-5 and TRBJ2-2, with 7 nucleotides matching TRBD2. V gave up 6 bases and J gave up 0 bases; unmatched junction bases: 17. Germline lookup yields CDR1 SGHKS and CDR2 YYEKEE (reference sequence). The CDR3 loop spans 19 amino acids.

The V and J genes are TRBV7-2 and TRBJ1-1, with D unclear. Trimming took off 5 bases at V and 11 bases at J, with 15 bases between the two ends. The CDR3 is made up of 12 amino acids. Germline V gene lookup returns CDR1 SGHTA and CDR2 FQGNSA. CDR3 sequence reads: CASSPRTGVAFF. The CDR3, as DNA: TGTGCCAGCAGCCCTCGGACGGGTGTCGCTTTCTTT.

This clonotype occurred a few times. The CDR3 protein is CASSPRVMNTEAFF. CDR3 nucleotides: TGTGCCAGCAGTCCCAGGGTGATGAACACTGAAGCTTTCTTT. The chain employs TRBV28 and TRBJ1-1, with a possible D match to TRBD1 (5 bases). V dropped 5 bases and J dropped 0 bases, with 10 bases sitting between them. This CDR3 contains 14 residues. The germline V gene encodes CDR1 MDHEN and CDR2 SYDVKM.

The rearrangement uses TRBV15 and TRBJ1-5; 9 nucleotides agree with TRBD1. This CDR3 contains 15 residues. The germline gives CDR1 LNHNV, CDR2 YYDKDF (reference sequence). V lost 3 bases to trimming and J lost 7 bases; unmatched junction nucleotides: 7. The CDR3 protein is CATSRVTGGGQPQHF. CDR3 bases: TGTGCCACCAGCAGGGTTACAGGGGGCGGCCAGCCCCAGCATTTT.

This clonotype was counted a few times. V usage is TRBV12-3 or TRBV12-4 and J usage is TRBJ2-5; no firm D call. CDR3 length equals 17 residues. Trimming removed 7 bases at V and 2 bases at J, with 23 bases between. CDR3 in amino acids: CASTYLGRSGQQETQYF. The CDR3 DNA is TGTGCCAGCACCTACCTCGGACGTTCCGGCCAACAAGAGACCCAGTACTTC.

The V gene is TRBV28, the J gene TRBJ2-5, with TRBD2 as a possible D gene (6 bases). Germline CDR1 reads MDHEN; CDR2 reads SYDVKM. CDR3 length equals 15 residues. V shed 3 bases and J shed 1 base, with 12 bases lying between them. The CDR3 DNA is TGTGCCAGCAGTTTGGAGGGAGGTGGCCAAGAGACCCAGTACTTC. Protein sequence: CASSLEGGGQETQYF. Full variable domain (missing parts from reference TRBV28 and TRBJ2-5): DVKVTQSSRYLVKRTGEKVFLECVQDMDHENMFWYRQDPGLGLRLIYFSYDVKMKEKGDIPEGYSVSREKKERFSLILESASTNQTSMYLCASSLEGGGQETQYFGPGTRLLVL.

This clonotype came up a few times. The chain couples TRBV6-1 to TRBJ2-5; 10 bases are a match to TRBD2. Trimming at V came to 10 bases and at J to 5 bases, leaving 13 bases not matched to a gene. CDR3 length equals 15 residues. Germline loops: CDR1 MNHNS, CDR2 SASEGT. This CDR3 is CATQGSGGAGETQYF. CDR3 DNA: TGTGCCACCCAGGGAAGCGGGGGGGCCGGGGAGACCCAGTACTTC.

The chain has TRBV19 and TRBJ2-5, with D uncertain. This CDR3 comprises 13 residues. The V gene's germline CDR1 is LNHDA and CDR2 SQIVND (reference sequence). V lost 4 bases and J lost 5, with 11 bases in between. CDR3 DNA sequence: TGTGCCAGTAGTACCCTCCGAGAGGAGACCCAGTACTTC. Translation gives CASSTLREETQYF. The variable domain in full, with the rest retrieved from reference TRBV19 and TRBJ2-5, is DGGITQSPKYLFRKEGQNVTLSCEQNLNHDAMYWYRQDPGQGLRLIYYSQIVNDFQKGDIAEGYSVSREKKESFPLTVTSAQKNPTAFYLCASSTLREETQYFGPGTRLLVL.

This clonotype was seen a few times. The chain links TRBV6-5 to TRBJ1-4; the D gene is possibly TRBD1 (5 bases). The CDR3 runs 14 residues. Germline V lookup: CDR1 MNHEY, CDR2 SVGAGI. Trimming left V 6 bases short and J 2 bases short, with 10 bases between. The CDR3 protein is CASSHGGTNEKLFF. The DNA of the CDR3 is TGTGCCAGCAGCCACGGGGGTACTAATGAAAAACTGTTTTTT.

About this clonotype itself: Germline and junction disagree at one end, which may indicate a read error. The genes are TRBV7-9 and TRBJ2-1; TRBD1 is a possible D gene (6 bases). Germline V gives CDR1 SEHNR, CDR2 FQNEAQ (reference sequence). The CDR3 is made up of 12 amino acids. The CDR3 reads CASTPVPLYRVF. CDR3 nucleotides: TGTGCCAGCACTCCTGTGCCCTTATACAGGGTCTTC.

By share, this clonotype ranks as medium-sized. V usage is TRBV27 and J usage is TRBJ1-2, with D tentatively TRBD1 (5 bases). The CDR3 totals 15 residues. The ends were cut back, 0 bases at V and 5 bases at J, with 13 bases in the middle. Germline CDR1 is MNHEY and CDR2 is SMNVEV (reference sequence). CDR3 region: CASSLSKAGSYGYTF. DNA of the CDR3: TGTGCCAGCAGTTTATCGAAGGCAGGGAGTTATGGCTACACCTTC.

The chain recombines TRBV7-2 with TRBJ2-1; weak D call: TRBD2 (6 bases). This CDR3 has 16 amino acids. Trimming removed 3 bases from V and 3 bases from J, with 15 bases in between. Germline V gives CDR1 SGHTA, CDR2 FQGNSA. The CDR3 DNA follows: TGTGCCAGCAGCTTCGTTGCTAGCGATTACTACAATGAGCAGTTCTTC. Amino acids: CASSFVASDYYNEQFF. The whole variable domain, filled in from reference TRBV7-2 and TRBJ2-1, reads GAGVSQSPSNKVTEKGKDVELRCDPISGHTALYWYRQSLGQGLEFLIYFQGNSAPDKSGLPSDRFSAERTGGSVSTLTIQRTQQEDSAVYLCASSFVASDYYNEQFFGPGTRLTVL.

This clonotype was found a few times. This chain uses TRBV7-4 with TRBJ2-7, with a tentative D call TRBD1 (9 bases). The germline V gene encodes CDR1 SGHVT and CDR2 SQSDAQ. This CDR3 is 19 amino acids long. The ends were cut back, 1 base at V and 1 base at J, with 23 bases in the middle. CDR3 protein: CASSLGGRRGDRASYEQYF. CDR3 DNA: TGTGCCAGCAGCTTAGGAGGCAGGCGGGGGGACAGGGCTTCCTACGAGCAGTACTTC.

The J gene is TRBJ1-1, the V gene TRBV27, with D unresolved. Between the trimmed V and J ends, which lost 2 bases and 3 bases, there was a span of 10 bases. CDR3 size: 14 residues. In germline, CDR1 is MNHEY, CDR2 SMNVEV (reference sequence). The CDR3 loop reads CASSLLAVDTEAFF. CDR3 DNA sequence: TGTGCCAGCAGTTTACTTGCGGTCGACACTGAAGCTTTCTTT.

This clonotype was recorded a few times. The gene calls are TRBV6-5 and TRBJ2-3; no clear D. The CDR3 totals 12 residues. Looked up from germline, CDR1 is MNHEY and CDR2 is SVGAGI. The ends were cut back, 6 bases at V and 5 bases at J, with 9 bases in the middle. This CDR3 is CASSRLGDTQYF. CDR3 DNA: TGTGCCAGCAGCCGCCTCGGAGATACGCAGTATTTT.

This clonotype was detected a few times. The chain is built from TRBV27 and TRBJ1-1; 10 positions match TRBD1. V shed 6 bases, J shed 0 bases, and the junction held 4 bases outside the gene matches. The germline V gene has CDR1 MNHEY and CDR2 SMNVEV (reference sequence). This CDR3 spans 15 amino acids. DNA for the CDR3: TGTGCCAGCAGGCTGACAGGGGGCTTGAACACTGAAGCTTTCTTT. Protein product: CASRLTGGLNTEAFF.

V is TRBV2 and J is TRBJ1-3; D not certain. Trimming removed 6 bases from V and 0 bases from J, with 12 bases in between. Germline CDR1 and CDR2: SNHLY and FYNNEI. This CDR3 is built from 15 residues. CDR3 DNA: TGTGCCAGCAGGGACGGCACAAGCTCTGGAAACACCATATATTTT. Translation gives CASRDGTSSGNTIYF.